This T cell receptor beta chain was profiled in a study of technical replicates of blood from a handful of donors. Clones were read by immunoSEQ multiplex PCR, and TCRdb kept only the in-frame ones, dropping some. The sample has about 61,000 clones, about 97% seen once; the top ten hold approximately 0.19%. The V gene end was trimmed by 7 bases and the J gene end by 3 bases; junction bases not matched to a gene: 9. CDR1 is SGHRS and CDR2 is YFSETQ in the germline V gene. This CDR3 contains 15 residues. The sequencing input was T cells isolated from PBMCs. The chain employs TRBV5-1 and TRBJ2-5, with 10 bases that match TRBD1. The sequence derives from a human donor in good health. The CDR3 DNA reads as TGCGCCAGCCAGGGACTTGGGACAGGGGAAGAGACCCAGTACTTC. Encoded protein: CASQGLGTGEETQYF.